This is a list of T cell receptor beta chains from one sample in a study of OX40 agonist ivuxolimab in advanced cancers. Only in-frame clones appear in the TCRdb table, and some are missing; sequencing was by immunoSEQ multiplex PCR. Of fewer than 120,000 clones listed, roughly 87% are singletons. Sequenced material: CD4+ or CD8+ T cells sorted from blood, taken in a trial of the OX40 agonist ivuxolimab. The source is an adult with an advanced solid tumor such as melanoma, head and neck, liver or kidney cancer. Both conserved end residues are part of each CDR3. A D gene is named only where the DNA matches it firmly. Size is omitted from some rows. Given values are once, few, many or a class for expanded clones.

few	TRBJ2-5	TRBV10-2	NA	CASKVGVEETQYF	TGCGCCAGCAAGGTCGGAGTAGAAGAGACCCAGTACTTC
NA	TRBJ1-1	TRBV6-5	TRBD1	CASRPTGAGTEAFF	TGTGCCAGCAGGCCAACAGGGGCGGGCACTGAAGCTTTCTTT
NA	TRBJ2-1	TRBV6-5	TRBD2	CASGRLSGGDNEQFF	TGTGCCAGCGGTCGTCTCAGCGGGGGGGACAATGAGCAGTTCTTC
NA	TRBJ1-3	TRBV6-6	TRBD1	CASSLTGLPGNTIYF	TGTGCCAGCAGCTTGACAGGGTTACCTGGAAACACCATATATTTT
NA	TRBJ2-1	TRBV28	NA	CASSLAPGHSYNEQFF	TGTGCCAGCAGTTTAGCACCGGGACATTCTTACAATGAGCAGTTCTTC
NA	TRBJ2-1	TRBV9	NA	CASSAMRQSNEQFF	TGTGCCAGCAGCGCGATGAGGCAGAGCAATGAGCAGTTCTTC
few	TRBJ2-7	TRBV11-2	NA	CASSLEYEQYF	TGTGCCAGCAGCTTAGAGTACGAGCAGTACTTC
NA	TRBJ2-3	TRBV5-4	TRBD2	CASSLGTTTDTQYF	TGTGCCAGCAGCCTCGGGACTACCACAGATACGCAGTATTTT
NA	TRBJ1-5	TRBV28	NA	CASSLSGLGAGQPQHF	TGTGCCAGCAGTTTATCCGGCCTCGGTGCGGGTCAGCCCCAGCATTTT
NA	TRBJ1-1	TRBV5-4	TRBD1	CASSRGQGGVTEAFF	TGTGCCAGCAGCAGGGGACAGGGTGGTGTCACTGAAGCTTTCTTT
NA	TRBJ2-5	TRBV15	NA	CATSRDHPRTQETQYF	TGTGCCACCAGCAGAGATCACCCCCGGACCCAAGAGACCCAGTACTTC
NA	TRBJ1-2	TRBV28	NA	CASTSTGNYGYTF	TGTGCCAGCACATCGACAGGCAACTATGGCTACACCTTC
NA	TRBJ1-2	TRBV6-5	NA	CASRTSYGYTF	TGTGCCAGCAGGACTTCTTATGGCTACACCTTC
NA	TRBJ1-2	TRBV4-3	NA	CASSQVTATRGYTF	TGCGCCAGCAGCCAAGTTACCGCGACAAGGGGCTACACCTTC
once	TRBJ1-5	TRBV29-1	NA	CSVGGVGEGDQPQHF	TGCAGCGTTGGTGGGGTGGGGGAAGGGGATCAGCCCCAGCATTTT
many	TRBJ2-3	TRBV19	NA	CATTSRDTQYF	TGTGCCACTACGTCCCGGGATACGCAGTATTTT
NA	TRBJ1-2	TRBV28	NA	CASMGGYGYTF	TGTGCCAGCATGGGTGGCTATGGCTACACCTTC
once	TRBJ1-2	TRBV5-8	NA	CASTAGSNYGYTF	TGTGCCAGCACGGCAGGATCTAACTATGGCTACACCTTC